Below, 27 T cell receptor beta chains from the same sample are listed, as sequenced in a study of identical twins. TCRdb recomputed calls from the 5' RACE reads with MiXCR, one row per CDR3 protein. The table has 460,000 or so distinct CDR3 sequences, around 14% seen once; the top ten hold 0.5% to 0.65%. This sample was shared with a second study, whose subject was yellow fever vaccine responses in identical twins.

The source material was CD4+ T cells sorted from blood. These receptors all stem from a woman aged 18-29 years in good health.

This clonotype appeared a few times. The DNA of the CDR3 is TGTGCCAGCTCACCATGGATTTTAGAGAATTCACCCCTCCACTTT. This encodes CASSPWILENSPLHF. This chain uses TRBV18 with TRBJ1-6; D is unclear. This CDR3 is 15 amino acids long. The germline CDR1 and CDR2 sequences are KGHSH and LQKENI. V was pared by 2 bases and J by 7 bases, with 12 bases between.

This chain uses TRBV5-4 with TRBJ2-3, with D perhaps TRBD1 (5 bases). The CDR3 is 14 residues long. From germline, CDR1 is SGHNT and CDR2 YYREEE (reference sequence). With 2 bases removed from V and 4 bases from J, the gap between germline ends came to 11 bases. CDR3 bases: TGTGCCAGCAGCTTTCCCAGGGTCCCAGATACGCAGTATTTT. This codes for CASSFPRVPDTQYF.

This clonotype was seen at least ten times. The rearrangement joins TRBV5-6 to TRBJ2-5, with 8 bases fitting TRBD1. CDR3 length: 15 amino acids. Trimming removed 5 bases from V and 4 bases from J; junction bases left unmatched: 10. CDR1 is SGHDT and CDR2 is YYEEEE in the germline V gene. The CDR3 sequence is CASSDRGDFRETQYF. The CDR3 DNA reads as TGTGCCAGCAGTGACAGGGGCGATTTTAGAGAGACCCAGTACTTC.

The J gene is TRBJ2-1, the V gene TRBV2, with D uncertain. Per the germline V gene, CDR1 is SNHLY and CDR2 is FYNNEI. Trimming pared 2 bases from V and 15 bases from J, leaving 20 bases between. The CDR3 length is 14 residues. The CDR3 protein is CASSERRPGSGRFF. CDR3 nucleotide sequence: TGTGCCAGCAGTGAACGTCGTCCCGGTTCGGGTAGGTTCTTC.

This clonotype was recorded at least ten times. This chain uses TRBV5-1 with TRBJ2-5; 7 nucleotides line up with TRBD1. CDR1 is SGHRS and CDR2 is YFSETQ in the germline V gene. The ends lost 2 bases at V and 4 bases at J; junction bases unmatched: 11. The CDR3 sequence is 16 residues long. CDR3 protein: CASSLWGPGGPETQYF. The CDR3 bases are TGCGCCAGCAGCTTATGGGGGCCAGGGGGTCCAGAGACCCAGTACTTC.

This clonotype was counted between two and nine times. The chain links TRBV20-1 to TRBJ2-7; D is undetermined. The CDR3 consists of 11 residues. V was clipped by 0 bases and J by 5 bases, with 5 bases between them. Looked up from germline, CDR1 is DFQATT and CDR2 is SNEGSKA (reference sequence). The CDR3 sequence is CSAREVDEQYF. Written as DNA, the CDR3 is TGCAGTGCTAGAGAAGTTGACGAGCAGTACTTC.

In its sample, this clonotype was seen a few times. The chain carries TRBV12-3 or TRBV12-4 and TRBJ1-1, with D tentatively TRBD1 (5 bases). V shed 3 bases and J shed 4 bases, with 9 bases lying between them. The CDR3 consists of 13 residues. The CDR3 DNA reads TGTGCCAGCAGTTTCAGGGAACGCACTGAAGCTTTCTTT. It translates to CASSFRERTEAFF.

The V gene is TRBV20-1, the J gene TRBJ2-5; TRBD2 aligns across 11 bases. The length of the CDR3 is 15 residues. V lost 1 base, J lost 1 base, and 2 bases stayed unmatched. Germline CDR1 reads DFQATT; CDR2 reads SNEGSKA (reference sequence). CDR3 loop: CSARGLAGRQETQYF. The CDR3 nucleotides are TGCAGTGCTAGAGGACTAGCGGGGCGCCAAGAGACCCAGTACTTC.

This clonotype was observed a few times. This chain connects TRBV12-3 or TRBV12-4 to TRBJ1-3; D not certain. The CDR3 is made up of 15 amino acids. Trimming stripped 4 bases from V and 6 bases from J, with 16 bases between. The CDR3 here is CASSYTPSPTNTIYF. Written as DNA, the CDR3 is TGTGCCAGCAGTTATACCCCGTCCCCAACAAACACCATATATTTT.

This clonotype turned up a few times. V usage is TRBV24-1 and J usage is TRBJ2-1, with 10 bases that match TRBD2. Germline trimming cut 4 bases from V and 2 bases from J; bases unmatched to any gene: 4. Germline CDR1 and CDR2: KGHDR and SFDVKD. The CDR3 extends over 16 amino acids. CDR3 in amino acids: CATSDRSGGPYNEQFF. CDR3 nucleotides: TGTGCCACCAGTGACCGTAGCGGGGGGCCCTACAATGAGCAGTTCTTC.

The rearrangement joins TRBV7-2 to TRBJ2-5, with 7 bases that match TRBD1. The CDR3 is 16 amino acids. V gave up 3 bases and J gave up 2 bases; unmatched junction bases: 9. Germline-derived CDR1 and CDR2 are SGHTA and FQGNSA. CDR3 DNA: TGTGCCAGCAGCTTCATGCCCAGGGGGTTTCAAGAGACCCAGTACTTC. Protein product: CASSFMPRGFQETQYF.

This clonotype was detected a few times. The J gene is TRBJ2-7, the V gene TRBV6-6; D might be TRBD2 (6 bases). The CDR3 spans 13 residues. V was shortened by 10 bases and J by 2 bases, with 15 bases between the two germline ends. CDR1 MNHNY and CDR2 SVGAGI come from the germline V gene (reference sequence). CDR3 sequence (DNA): TGTGCCACCTCCGGGCGGGAAACCTACGAGCAGTACTTC. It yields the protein CATSGRETYEQYF.

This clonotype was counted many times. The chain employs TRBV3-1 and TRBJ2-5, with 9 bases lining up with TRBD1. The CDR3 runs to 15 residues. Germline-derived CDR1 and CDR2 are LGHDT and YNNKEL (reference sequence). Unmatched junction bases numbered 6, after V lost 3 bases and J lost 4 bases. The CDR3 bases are TGTGCCAGCAGCCACGGGGACAGGGAGGGAGAGACCCAGTACTTC. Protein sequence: CASSHGDREGETQYF.

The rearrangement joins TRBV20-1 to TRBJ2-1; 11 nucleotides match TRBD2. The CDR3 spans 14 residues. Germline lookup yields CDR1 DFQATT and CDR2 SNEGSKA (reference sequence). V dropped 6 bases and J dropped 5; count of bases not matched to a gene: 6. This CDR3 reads CSATPGLADNEQFF. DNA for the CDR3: TGCAGTGCGACACCGGGACTAGCGGACAATGAGCAGTTCTTC.

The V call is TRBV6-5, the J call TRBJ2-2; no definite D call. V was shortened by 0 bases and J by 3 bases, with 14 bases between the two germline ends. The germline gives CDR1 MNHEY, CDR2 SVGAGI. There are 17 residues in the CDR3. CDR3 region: CASSYSRRNRDTGELFF. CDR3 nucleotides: TGTGCCAGCAGTTACTCTCGACGCAATCGGGACACCGGGGAGCTGTTTTTT.

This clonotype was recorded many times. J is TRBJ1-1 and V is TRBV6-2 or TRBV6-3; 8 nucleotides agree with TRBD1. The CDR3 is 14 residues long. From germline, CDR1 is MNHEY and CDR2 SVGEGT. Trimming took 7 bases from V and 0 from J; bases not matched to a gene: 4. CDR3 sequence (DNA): TGTGCCAGCACCAAGGACAGGGTGAACACTGAAGCTTTCTTT. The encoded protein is CASTKDRVNTEAFF.

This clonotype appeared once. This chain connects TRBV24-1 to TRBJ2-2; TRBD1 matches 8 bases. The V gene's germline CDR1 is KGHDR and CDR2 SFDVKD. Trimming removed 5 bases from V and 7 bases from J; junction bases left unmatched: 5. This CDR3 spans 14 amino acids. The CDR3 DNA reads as TGTGCCACCAGTGGGGCAGGGGGCTTCGGGGAGCTGTTTTTT. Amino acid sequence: CATSGAGGFGELFF.

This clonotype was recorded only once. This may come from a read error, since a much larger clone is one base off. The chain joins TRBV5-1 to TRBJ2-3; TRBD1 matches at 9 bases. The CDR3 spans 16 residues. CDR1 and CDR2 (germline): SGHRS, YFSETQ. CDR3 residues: CASSGTGQGGEDTRYF. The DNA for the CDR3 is TGCGCCAGCAGCGGAACGGGACAGGGTGGTGAAGATACGCGGTATTTT.

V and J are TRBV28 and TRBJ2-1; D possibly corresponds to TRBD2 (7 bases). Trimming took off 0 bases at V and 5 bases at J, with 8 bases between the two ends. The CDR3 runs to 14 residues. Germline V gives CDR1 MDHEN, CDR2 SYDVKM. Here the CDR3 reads CASSLWGGHNEQFF. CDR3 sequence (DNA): TGTGCCAGCAGTTTATGGGGGGGGCACAATGAGCAGTTCTTC.

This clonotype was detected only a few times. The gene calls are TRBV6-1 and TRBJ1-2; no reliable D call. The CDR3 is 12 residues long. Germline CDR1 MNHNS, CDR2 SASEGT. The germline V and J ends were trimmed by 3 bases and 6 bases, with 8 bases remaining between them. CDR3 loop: CASSDAGHGYTF. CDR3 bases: TGTGCCAGCAGTGATGCGGGCCATGGCTACACCTTC.

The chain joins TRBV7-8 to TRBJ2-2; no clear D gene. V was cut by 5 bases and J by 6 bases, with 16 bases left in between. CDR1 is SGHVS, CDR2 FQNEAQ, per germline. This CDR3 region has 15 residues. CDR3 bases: TGTGCCAGCAGCAAACTGGCGGCGGCTCCCGGGGAGCTGTTTTTT. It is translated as CASSKLAAAPGELFF.

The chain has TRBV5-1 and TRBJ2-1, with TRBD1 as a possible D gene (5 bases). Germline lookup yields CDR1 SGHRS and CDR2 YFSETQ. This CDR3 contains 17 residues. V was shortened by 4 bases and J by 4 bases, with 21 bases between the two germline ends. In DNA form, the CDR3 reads TGCGCCAGCAGCATGACAGCACCCACTTGGAGATACAATGAGCAGTTCTTC. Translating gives CASSMTAPTWRYNEQFF.

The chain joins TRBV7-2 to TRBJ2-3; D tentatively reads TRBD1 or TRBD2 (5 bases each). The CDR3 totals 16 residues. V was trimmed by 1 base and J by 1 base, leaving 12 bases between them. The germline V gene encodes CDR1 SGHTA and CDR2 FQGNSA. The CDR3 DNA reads TGTGCCAGCAGCTTAGGGGGGACCATCCGCACAGATACGCAGTATTTT. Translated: CASSLGGTIRTDTQYF. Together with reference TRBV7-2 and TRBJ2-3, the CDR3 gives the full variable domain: GAGVSQSPSNKVTEKGKDVELRCDPISGHTALYWYRQSLGQGLEFLIYFQGNSAPDKSGLPSDRFSAERTGGSVSTLTIQRTQQEDSAVYLCASSLGGTIRTDTQYFGPGTRLTVL.

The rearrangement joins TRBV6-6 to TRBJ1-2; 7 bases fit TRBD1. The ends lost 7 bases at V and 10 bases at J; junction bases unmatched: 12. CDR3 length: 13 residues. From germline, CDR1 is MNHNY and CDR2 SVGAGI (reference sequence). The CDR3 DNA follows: TGTGCCAGCACCAGGGACAGCCGTGATGACTACACCTTC. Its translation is CASTRDSRDDYTF.

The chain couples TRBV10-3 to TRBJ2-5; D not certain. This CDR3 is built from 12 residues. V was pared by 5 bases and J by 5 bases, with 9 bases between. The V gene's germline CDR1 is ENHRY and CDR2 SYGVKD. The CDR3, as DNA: TGTGCCATCAGTTCGACCCGGGAGACCCAGTACTTC. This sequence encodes CAISSTRETQYF.

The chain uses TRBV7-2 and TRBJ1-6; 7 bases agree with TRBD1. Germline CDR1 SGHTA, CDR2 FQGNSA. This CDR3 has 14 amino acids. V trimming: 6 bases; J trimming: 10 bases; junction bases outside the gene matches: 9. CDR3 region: CASSRQGGGSPLHF. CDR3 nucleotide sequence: TGTGCCAGCAGTAGACAGGGAGGAGGCTCACCCCTCCACTTT.

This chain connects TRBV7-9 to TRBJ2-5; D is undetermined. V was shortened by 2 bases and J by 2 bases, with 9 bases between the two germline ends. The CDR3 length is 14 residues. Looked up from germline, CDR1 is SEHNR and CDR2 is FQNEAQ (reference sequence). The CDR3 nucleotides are TGTGCCAGCAGCTTAACCCCCAGGCAAGAGACCCAGTACTTC. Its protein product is CASSLTPRQETQYF.